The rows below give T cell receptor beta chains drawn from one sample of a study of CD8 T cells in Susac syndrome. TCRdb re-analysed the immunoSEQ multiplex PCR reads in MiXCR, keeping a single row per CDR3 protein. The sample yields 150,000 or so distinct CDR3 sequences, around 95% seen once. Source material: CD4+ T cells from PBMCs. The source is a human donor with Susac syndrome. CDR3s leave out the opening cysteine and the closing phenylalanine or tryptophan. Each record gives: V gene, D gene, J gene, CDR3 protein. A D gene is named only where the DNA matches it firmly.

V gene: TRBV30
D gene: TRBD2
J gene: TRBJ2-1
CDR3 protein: AWRGLGYNEQF

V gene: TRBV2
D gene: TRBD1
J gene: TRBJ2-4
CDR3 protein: ASSERQGVNIQY

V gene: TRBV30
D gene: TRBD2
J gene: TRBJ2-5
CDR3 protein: AWSALAGGHFGTQY

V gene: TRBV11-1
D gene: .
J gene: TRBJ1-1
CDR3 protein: ASSTYRFTEAF

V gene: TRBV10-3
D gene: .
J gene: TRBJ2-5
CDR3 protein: AISRAEETQY

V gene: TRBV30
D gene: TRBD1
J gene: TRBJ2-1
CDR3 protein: AWRGDRAGNEQF

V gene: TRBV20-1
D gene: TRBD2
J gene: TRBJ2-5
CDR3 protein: SARDPRPSGGLQETQY

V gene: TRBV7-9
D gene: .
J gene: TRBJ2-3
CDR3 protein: ASSLRTGSPDTQY

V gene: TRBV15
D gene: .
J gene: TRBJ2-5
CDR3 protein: ATSREGGLETQY

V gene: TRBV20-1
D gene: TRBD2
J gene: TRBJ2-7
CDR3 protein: SARPRASGRGSSYEQY

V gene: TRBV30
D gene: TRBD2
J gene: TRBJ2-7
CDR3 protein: AWSSGTTSFGYEQY

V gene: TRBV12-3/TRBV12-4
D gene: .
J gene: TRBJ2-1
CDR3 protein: ASSAYARRGATDNEQF

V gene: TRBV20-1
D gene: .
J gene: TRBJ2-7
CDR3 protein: SARDRAGAHEQY

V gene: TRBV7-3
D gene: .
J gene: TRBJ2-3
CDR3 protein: ASSRRATGTDTQY

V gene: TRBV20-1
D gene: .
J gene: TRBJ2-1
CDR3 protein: SASSGSLGGQF